This T cell receptor (beta chain) was sequenced for a study of cytomegalovirus exposure and HLA in healthy donors. Study as a whole: Later analysis reported that the 120 or so validation repertoires shared the platform of the 650 to 700 first-cohort repertoires. Findings of the study overall: While the bulk of TCR sequences proved rare, some public TCRs turned up in many donors. According to a later analysis, TCR clusters from the first cohort tended to co-occur in the 90 to 150 validation repertoires.

Assay used: immunoSEQ multiplex PCR; TCRdb lists only in-frame clones, some missing. The sample records over 100,000 clones, roughly 86% being singletons. The CDR3 is made up of 13 amino acids. Germline assignment: CDR1 SGHAT and CDR2 FQNNGV. V gave up 4 bases and J gave up 3 bases, with 10 bases separating them. Comments on this clone: Antigen specificity is unknown.

The validation cohort, a group of roughly 120 subjects, included the donors and was separate from the roughly 700-subject first cohort. This chain joins TRBV11-2 and TRBJ2-7; no reliable D call. Sequencing was performed on PBMCs. The receptor was derived from a man in his thirties or forties in good health and CMV-seronegative. The DNA of the CDR3 is TGTGCCAGCAGCTGGAGCTTGAACTACGAGCAGTACTTC. Translating gives CASSWSLNYEQYF.